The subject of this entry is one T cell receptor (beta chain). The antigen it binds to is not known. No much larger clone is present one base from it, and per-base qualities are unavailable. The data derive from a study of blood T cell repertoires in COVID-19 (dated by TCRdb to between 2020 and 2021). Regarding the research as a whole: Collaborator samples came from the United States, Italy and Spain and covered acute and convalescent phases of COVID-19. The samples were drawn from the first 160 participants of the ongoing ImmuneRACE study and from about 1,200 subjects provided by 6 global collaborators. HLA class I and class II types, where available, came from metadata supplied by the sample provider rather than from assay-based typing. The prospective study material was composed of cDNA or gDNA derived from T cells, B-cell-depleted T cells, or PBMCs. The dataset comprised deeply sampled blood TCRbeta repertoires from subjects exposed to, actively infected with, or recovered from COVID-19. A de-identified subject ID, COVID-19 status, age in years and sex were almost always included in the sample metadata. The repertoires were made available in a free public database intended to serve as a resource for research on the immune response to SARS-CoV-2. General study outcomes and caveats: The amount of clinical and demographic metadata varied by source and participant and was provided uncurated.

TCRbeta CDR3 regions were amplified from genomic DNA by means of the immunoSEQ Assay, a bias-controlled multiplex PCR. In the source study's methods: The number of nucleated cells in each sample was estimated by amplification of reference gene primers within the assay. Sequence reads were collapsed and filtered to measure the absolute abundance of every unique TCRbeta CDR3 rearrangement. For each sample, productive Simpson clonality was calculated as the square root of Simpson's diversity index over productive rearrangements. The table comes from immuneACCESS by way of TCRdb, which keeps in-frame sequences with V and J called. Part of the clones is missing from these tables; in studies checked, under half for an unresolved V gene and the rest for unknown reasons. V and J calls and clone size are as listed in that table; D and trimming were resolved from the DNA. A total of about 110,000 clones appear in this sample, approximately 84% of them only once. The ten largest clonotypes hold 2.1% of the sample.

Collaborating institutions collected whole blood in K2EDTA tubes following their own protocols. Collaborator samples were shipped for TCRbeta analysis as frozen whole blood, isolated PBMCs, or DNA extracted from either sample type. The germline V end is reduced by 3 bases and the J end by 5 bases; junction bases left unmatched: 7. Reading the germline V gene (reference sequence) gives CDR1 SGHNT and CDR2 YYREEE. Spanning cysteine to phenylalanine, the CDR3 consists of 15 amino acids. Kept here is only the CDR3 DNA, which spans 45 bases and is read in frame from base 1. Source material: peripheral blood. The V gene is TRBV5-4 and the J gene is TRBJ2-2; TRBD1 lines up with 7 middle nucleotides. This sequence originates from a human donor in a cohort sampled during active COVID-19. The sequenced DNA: TGTGCCAGCAGCTCACAACAGGGGAATACCGGGGAGCTGTTTTTT. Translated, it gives CASSSQQGNTGELFF.